This TCR beta chain is from a study of T cell clonotyping in hematopoietic cell transplantation. As for the study in general: Recipient samples before transplant were obtained post-cytoreduction. Overall study results and limits: At the given depth, recipient repertoires were over 97% de novo clonotypes.

Here immunoSEQ multiplex PCR was the method, and the copy in TCRdb shows in-frame clones only, minus some. The table includes 75,000 to 95,000 clones, 90% to 97% detected once. Time point: recipient sample about 28 days before transplant, after cytoreduction. The V gene's germline CDR1 is SGHVS and CDR2 FQNEAQ. With 5 bases clipped from V and 2 bases from J, the junction kept 5 bases outside the gene matches. CDR3 size: 14 residues. A remark on this clone: Its antigen is not known.

The V call is TRBV7-8, the J call TRBJ1-2; TRBD1 agrees at 7 bases. Sequencing used peripheral blood mononuclear cells, obtained before stem cell transplant. The receptor was isolated from a woman between 45 and 60 years old with acute myeloid leukemia. Some clones in this sample may be carry-over from other donors' samples. CDR3 protein: CASSQSGQNYGYTF. In DNA form, the CDR3 reads TGTGCCAGCAGCCAATCGGGACAGAACTATGGCTACACCTTC.